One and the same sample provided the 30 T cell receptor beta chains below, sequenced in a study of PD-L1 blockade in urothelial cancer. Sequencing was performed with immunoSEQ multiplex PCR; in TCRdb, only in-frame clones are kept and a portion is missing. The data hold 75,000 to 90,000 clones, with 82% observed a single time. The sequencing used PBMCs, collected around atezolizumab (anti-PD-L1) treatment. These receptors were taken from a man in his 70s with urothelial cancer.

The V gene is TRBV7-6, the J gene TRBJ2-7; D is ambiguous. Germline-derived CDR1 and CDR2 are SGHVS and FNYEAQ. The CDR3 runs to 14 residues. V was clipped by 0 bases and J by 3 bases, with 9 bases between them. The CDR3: CASSLAAGYYEQYF. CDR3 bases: TGTGCCAGCAGCTTAGCGGCAGGTTACTACGAGCAGTACTTC. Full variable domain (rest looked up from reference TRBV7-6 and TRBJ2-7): GAGVSQSPRYKVTKRGQDVALRCDPISGHVSLYWYRQALGQGPEFLTYFNYEAQQDKSGLPNDRFSAERPEGSISTLTIQRTEQRDSAMYRCASSLAAGYYEQYFGPGTRLTVT.

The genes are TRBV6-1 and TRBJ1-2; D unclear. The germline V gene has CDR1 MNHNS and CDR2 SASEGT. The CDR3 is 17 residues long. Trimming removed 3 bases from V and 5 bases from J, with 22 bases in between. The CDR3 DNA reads TGTGCCAGCAGTGACCCTTTTAAACACGTAGCTATGTATGGCTACACCTTC. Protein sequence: CASSDPFKHVAMYGYTF.

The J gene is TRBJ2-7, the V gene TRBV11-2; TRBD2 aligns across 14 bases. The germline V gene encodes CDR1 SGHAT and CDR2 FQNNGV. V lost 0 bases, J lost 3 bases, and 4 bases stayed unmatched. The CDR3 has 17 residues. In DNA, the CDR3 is TGTGCCAGCAGCTTAGATGGACTAGCGGGAGGACTCTACGAGCAGTACTTC. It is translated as CASSLDGLAGGLYEQYF.

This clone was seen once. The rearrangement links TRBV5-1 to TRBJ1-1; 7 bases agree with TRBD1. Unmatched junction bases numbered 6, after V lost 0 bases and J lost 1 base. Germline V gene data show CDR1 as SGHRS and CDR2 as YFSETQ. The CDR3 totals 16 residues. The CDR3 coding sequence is TGCGCCAGCAGCTTGGAAGGGGGCCTCCGGAACACTGAAGCTTTCTTT. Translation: CASSLEGGLRNTEAFF.

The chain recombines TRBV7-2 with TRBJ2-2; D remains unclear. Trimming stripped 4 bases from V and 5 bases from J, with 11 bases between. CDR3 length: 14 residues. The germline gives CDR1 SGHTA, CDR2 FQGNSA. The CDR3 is CASSSAALTGELFF. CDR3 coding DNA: TGTGCCAGCAGCTCGGCGGCTTTGACCGGGGAGCTGTTTTTT.

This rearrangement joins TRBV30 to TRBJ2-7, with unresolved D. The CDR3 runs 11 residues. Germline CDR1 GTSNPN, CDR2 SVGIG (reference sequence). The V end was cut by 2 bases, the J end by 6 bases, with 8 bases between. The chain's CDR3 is CAWSQDSEQYF. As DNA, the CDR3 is TGTGCCTGGAGTCAGGATTCCGAGCAGTACTTC.

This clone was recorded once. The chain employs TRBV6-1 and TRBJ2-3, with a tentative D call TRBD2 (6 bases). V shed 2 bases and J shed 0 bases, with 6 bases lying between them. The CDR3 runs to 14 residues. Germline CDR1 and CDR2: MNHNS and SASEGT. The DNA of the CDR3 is TGTGCCAGCAGTGAACGGGGGAGCACAGATACGCAGTATTTT. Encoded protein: CASSERGSTDTQYF.

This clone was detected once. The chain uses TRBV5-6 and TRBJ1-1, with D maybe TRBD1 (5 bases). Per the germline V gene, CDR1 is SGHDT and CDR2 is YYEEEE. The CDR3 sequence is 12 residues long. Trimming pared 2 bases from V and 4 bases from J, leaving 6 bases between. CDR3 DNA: TGTGCCAGCAGCTTAGGGGTCACTGAAGCTTTCTTT. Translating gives CASSLGVTEAFF.

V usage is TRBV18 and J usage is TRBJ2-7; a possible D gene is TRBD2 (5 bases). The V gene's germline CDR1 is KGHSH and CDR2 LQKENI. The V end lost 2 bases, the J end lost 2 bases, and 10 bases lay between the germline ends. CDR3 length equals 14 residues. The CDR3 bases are TGTGCCAGCTCACCAAGAGCGGCCGCCTACGAGCAGTACTTC. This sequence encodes CASSPRAAAYEQYF.

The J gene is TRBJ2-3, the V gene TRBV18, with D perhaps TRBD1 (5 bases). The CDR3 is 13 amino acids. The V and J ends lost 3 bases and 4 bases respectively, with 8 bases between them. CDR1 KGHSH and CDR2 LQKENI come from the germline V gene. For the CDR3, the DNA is TGTGCCAGCTCACCCGACAGTTCAGATACGCAGTATTTT. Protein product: CASSPDSSDTQYF.

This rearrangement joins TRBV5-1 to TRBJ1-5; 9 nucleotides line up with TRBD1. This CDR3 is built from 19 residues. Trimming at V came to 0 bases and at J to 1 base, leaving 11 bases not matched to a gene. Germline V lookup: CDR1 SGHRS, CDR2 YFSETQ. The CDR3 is CASSLEYHRGPRSNQPQHF. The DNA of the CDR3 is TGCGCCAGCAGCTTGGAATATCACAGGGGGCCTCGCAGCAATCAGCCCCAGCATTTT.

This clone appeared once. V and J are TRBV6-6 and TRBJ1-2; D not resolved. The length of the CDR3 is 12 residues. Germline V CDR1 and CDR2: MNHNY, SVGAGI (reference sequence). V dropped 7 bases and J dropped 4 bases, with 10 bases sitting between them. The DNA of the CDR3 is TGTGCCAGCAACGTCAGGTCCTATGGCTACACCTTC. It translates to CASNVRSYGYTF.

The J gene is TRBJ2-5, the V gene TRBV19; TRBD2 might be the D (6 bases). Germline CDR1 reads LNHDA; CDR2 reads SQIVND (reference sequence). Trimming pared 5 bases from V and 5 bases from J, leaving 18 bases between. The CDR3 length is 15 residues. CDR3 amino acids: CASSVSGPAWETQYF. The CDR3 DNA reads TGTGCCAGTAGTGTGAGCGGGCCTGCGTGGGAGACCCAGTACTTC.

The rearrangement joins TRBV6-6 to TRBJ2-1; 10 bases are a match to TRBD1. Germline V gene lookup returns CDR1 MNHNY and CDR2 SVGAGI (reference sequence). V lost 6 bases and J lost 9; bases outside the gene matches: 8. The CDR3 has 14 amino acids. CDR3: CASRSTGGSGEQFF. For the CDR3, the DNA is TGTGCCAGCAGATCGACAGGGGGCTCCGGTGAGCAGTTCTTC.

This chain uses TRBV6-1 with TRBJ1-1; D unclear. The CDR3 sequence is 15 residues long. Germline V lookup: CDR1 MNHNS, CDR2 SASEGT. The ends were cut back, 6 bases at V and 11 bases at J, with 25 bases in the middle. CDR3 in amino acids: CASSAQGGAEVAAFF. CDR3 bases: TGTGCCAGCAGCGCTCAAGGAGGTGCCGAGGTTGCGGCTTTCTTT.

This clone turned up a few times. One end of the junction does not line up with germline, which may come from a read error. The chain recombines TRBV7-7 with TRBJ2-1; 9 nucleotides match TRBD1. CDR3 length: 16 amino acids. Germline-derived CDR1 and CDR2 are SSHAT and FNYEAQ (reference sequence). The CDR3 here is CASSRGRGQGGNEQFF. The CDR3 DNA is TGTGCTAGCAGTCGCGGTCGGGGACAGGGTGGCAATGAGCAGTTCTTC.

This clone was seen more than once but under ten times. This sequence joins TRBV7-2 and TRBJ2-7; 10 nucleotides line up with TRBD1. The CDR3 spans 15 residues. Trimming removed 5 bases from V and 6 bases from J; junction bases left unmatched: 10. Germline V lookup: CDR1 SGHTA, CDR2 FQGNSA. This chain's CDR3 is CASSTQTGGLSEQYF. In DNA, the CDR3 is TGTGCCAGCAGCACCCAGACAGGGGGCCTCTCCGAGCAGTACTTC.

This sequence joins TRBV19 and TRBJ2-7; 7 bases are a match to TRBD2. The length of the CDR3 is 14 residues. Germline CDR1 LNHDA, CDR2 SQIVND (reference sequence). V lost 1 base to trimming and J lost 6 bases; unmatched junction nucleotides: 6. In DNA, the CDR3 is TGTGCCAGTAGTATAGTGGGGAGGGCGAGCGAGCAGTACTTC. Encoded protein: CASSIVGRASEQYF.

In nucleotides, the CDR3 is TGCGCCAGCAGCGAAGACCTAGGGACAGGGGCGGCTTTCTTT. It codes for CASSEDLGTGAAFF. V usage is TRBV5-1 and J usage is TRBJ1-1, with TRBD1 matching over 10 bases. The CDR3 is made up of 14 amino acids. Germline V lookup: CDR1 SGHRS, CDR2 YFSETQ. V lost 4 bases to trimming and J lost 11 bases; unmatched junction nucleotides: 11.

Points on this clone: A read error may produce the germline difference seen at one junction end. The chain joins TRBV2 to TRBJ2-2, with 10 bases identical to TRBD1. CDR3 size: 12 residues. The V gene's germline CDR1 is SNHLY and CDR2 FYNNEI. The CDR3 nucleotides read TGTGCCTGCAGACAGGGGGCTTGGGAGCTGTTTTTT. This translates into CACRQGAWELFF.

CDR3 sequence: CASSLGVGLAGGPGYNEQFF. Written as DNA, the CDR3 is TGTGCCAGCAGCTTAGGTGTAGGACTAGCGGGAGGGCCTGGGTACAATGAGCAGTTCTTC. The chain joins TRBV13 to TRBJ2-1, with TRBD2 matching over 15 bases. The CDR3 totals 20 residues. Per germline, CDR1 PRHDT and CDR2 FYEKMQ (reference sequence). V dropped 0 bases and J dropped 4; count of bases not matched to a gene: 10. The full variable domain, in which reference TRBV13 and TRBJ2-1 provide the parts outside the CDR3, is AAGVIQSPRHLIKEKRETATLKCYPIPRHDTVYWYQQGPGQDPQFLISFYEKMQSDKGSIPDRFSAQQFSDYHSELNMSSLELGDSALYFCASSLGVGLAGGPGYNEQFFGPGTRLTVL.

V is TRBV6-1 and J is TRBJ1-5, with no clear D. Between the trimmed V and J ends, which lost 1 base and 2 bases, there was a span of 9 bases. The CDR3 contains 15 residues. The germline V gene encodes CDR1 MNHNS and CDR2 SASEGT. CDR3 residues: CASSEGAGGNQPQHF. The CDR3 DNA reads TGTGCCAGCAGTGAAGGAGCAGGTGGCAATCAGCCCCAGCATTTT.

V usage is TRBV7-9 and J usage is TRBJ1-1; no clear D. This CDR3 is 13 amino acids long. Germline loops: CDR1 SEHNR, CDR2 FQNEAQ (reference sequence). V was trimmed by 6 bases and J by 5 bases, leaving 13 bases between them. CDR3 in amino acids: CASSLDGRTEAFF. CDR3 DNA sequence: TGTGCCAGCAGTCTGGACGGGAGGACTGAAGCTTTCTTT.

The CDR3 is CASSYTAHQGATEAFF. The DNA for the CDR3 is TGTGCCAGCAGCTATACCGCCCATCAGGGGGCCACTGAAGCTTTCTTT. The chain has TRBV27 and TRBJ1-1; 8 bases line up with TRBD1. The germline V gene encodes CDR1 MNHEY and CDR2 SMNVEV (reference sequence). CDR3 length: 16 residues. The V and J ends lost 6 bases and 4 bases, in that order; junction bases with no gene match: 13.

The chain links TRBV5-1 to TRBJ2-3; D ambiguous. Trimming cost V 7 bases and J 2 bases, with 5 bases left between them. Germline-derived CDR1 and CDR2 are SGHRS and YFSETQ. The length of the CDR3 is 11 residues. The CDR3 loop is CASSNTDTQYF. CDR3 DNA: TGCGCCAGCTCAAACACAGATACGCAGTATTTT.

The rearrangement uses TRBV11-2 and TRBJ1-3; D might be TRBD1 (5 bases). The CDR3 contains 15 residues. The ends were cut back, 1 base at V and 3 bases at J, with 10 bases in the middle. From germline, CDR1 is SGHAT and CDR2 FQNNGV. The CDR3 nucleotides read TGTGCCAGCAGCTTAGGCCAGGGACTTGGAAACACCATATATTTT. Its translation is CASSLGQGLGNTIYF.

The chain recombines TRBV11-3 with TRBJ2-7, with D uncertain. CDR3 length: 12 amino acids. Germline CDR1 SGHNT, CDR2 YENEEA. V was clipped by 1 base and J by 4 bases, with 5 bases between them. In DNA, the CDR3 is TGTGCCAGCAGCTTAGCGAGTTACGAGCAGTACTTC. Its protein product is CASSLASYEQYF.

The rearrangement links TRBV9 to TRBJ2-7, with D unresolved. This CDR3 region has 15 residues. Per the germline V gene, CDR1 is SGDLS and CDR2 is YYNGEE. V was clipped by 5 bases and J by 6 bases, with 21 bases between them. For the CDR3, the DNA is TGTGCCAGCAGTCCCCTCGGTGGGTCCGCAGGCGAGCAGTACTTC. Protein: CASSPLGGSAGEQYF.

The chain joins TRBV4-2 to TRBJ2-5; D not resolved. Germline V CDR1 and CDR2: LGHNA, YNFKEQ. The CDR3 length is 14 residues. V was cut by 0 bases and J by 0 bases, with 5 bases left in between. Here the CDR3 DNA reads TGTGCCAGCAGCCAAGATTATGACCAAGAGACCCAGTACTTC. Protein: CASSQDYDQETQYF.

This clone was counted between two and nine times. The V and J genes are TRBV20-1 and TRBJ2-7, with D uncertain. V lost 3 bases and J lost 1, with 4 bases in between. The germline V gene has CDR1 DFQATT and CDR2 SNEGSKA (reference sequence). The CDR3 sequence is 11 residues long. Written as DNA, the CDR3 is TGCAGTGCTAGCTTTTCCTACGAGCAGTACTTC. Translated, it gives CSASFSYEQYF.